One and the same sample provided the 2 T cell receptor beta chains below, sequenced in a study of blood T cell repertoires in COVID-19. Sequenced by immunoSEQ multiplex PCR; TCRdb stores in-frame clones only, minus some. The repertoire holds some 31,000 clones, 85% seen once, with about 9.6% in the top ten. The sample was peripheral blood. These receptors all come from an elderly man with active COVID-19.

The rearrangement joins TRBV19 to TRBJ2-5, with TRBD2 matching 7 bases. This CDR3 region has 15 residues. Germline V gives CDR1 LNHDA, CDR2 SQIVND (reference sequence). V lost 6 bases to trimming and J lost 1 base; unmatched junction nucleotides: 8. The chain's CDR3 is CASRPRRGSQETQYF. The CDR3 DNA reads as TGTGCCAGTAGACCCCGGCGGGGGAGCCAAGAGACCCAGTACTTC.

The genes are TRBV5-1 and TRBJ1-1; D uncertain. There are 14 residues in the CDR3. Germline CDR1 SGHRS, CDR2 YFSETQ. V was cut by 3 bases and J by 1 base, with 10 bases left in between. The CDR3 sequence is CASSSAYGNTEAFF. In nucleotides, the CDR3 is TGCGCCAGCAGCTCTGCCTATGGGAACACTGAAGCTTTCTTT.